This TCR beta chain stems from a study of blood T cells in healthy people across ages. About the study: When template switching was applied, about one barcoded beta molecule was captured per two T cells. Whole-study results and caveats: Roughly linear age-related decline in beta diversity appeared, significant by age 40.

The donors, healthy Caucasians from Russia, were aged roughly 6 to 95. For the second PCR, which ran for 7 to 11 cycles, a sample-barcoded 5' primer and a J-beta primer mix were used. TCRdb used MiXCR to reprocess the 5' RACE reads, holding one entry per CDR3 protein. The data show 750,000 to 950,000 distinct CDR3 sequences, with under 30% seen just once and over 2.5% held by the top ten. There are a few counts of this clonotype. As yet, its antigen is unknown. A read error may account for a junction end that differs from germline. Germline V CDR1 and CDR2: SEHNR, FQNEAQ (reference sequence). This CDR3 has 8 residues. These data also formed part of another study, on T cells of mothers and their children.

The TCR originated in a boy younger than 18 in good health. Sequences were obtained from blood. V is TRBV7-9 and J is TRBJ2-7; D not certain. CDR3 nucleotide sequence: TGTGCCAGCAGCTTAGAACACTTC. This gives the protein CASSLEHF.